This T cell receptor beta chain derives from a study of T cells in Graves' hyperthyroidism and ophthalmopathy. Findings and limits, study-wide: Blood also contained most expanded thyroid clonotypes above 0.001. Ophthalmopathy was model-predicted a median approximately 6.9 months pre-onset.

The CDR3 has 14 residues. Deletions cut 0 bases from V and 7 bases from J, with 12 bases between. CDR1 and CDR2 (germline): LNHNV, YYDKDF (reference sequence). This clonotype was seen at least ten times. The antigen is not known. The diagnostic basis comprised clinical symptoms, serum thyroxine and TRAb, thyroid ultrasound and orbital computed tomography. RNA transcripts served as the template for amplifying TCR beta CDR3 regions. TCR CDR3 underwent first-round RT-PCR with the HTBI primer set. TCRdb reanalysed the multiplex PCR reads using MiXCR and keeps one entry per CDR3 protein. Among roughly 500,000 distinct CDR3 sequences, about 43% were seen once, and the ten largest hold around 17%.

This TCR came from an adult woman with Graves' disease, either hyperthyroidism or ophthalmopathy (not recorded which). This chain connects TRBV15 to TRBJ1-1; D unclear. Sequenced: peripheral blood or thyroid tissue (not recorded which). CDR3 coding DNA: TGTGCCACCAGCAGAGATCTTCGAACACTTGAAGCTTTCTTT. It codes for CATSRDLRTLEAFF.